This entry lists 28 T cell receptor beta chains sequenced from one sample in a study of cytomegalovirus exposure and HLA in healthy donors. 13 Jbeta primers and 60 Vbeta primers were used for the PCR. Libraries were prepared by immunoSEQ multiplex PCR; TCRdb keeps only in-frame clonotypes and omits some of them. The table shows 110,000 to 150,000 clones, with 78% occurring only once. Sequencing input: PBMCs. Every receptor here comes from a woman aged 18-29 years in good health and CMV-seropositive.

This rearrangement joins TRBV27 to TRBJ2-1, with 10 nucleotides matching TRBD2. Germline CDR1 MNHEY, CDR2 SMNVEV (reference sequence). The CDR3 has 15 amino acids. Unmatched junction bases numbered 3, after V lost 2 bases and J lost 5 bases. The chain's CDR3 is CASSLGLAGDNEQFF. CDR3 nucleotide sequence: TGTGCCAGCAGTTTAGGCCTAGCGGGGGACAATGAGCAGTTCTTC.

This clone was recorded only once. J is TRBJ2-7 and V is TRBV4-3; weak D call: TRBD2 (6 bases). The CDR3 covers 16 residues. Germline V gene sequence: CDR1 LGHNA, CDR2 YSLEER. V was shortened by 1 base and J by 0 bases, with 13 bases between the two germline ends. The CDR3 DNA follows: TGCGCCAGCAGCCAAGGGGCGGGACCGAACTCCTACGAGCAGTACTTC. This sequence encodes CASSQGAGPNSYEQYF.

The V gene is TRBV27, the J gene TRBJ2-5; TRBD2 matches 8 bases. The CDR3 is 15 residues long. CDR1 MNHEY and CDR2 SMNVEV come from the germline V gene (reference sequence). With 6 bases clipped from V and 1 base from J, the junction kept 7 bases outside the gene matches. The CDR3 loop reads CASRAAGGSQETQYF. DNA of the CDR3: TGTGCCAGCAGGGCGGCGGGGGGCTCCCAAGAGACCCAGTACTTC.

J is TRBJ2-7 and V is TRBV28; TRBD1 matches at 8 bases. V trimming: 5 bases; J trimming: 2 bases; junction bases outside the gene matches: 8. Per the germline V gene, CDR1 is MDHEN and CDR2 is SYDVKM. This CDR3 spans 15 amino acids. The CDR3 bases are TGTGCCAGCAGTACAAACAGGGGGGCAGCCTACGAGCAGTACTTC. Protein: CASSTNRGAAYEQYF.

The rearrangement uses TRBV7-9 and TRBJ1-2, with no clear D. This CDR3 is built from 14 residues. Trimming took 3 bases from V and 8 from J, leaving 16 bases between them. CDR1 and CDR2 from the germline V gene are SEHNR and FQNEAQ (reference sequence). The CDR3 DNA reads TGTGCCAGCAGCTTTCGGGTCCCTACGAAAGGCTACACCTTC. Amino acid sequence: CASSFRVPTKGYTF. Drawing the rest from reference TRBV7-9 and TRBJ1-2, the complete variable domain is DTGVSQNPRHKITKRGQNVTFRCDPISEHNRLYWYRQTLGQGPEFLTYFQNEAQLEKSRLLSDRFSAERPKGSFSTLEIQRTEQGDSAMYLCASSFRVPTKGYTFGSGTRLTVV.

CDR3 sequence reads: CASSGTSSNTEAFF. In DNA, the CDR3 is TGTGCCAGCAGTGGGACATCCTCGAACACTGAAGCTTTCTTT. The V gene is TRBV6-1, the J gene TRBJ1-1; TRBD1 might be the D (5 bases). With 4 bases removed from V and 1 base from J, the gap between germline ends came to 10 bases. CDR3 size: 14 residues. CDR1 and CDR2 (germline): MNHNS, SASEGT.

The CDR3 DNA reads TGTGCTAGTGGTTTAACCGCGTGGTCCCGAGGCACTGAAGCTTTCTTT. This sequence encodes CASGLTAWSRGTEAFF. The chain has TRBV12-5 and TRBJ1-1; D call uncertain. CDR1 and CDR2 from the germline V gene are LGHNT and FRNRAP. This CDR3 is built from 16 residues. The V gene lost 3 bases and the J gene lost 4 bases, with 18 bases spanning the gap.

This clone has more than one count but fewer than ten. V and J are TRBV5-5 and TRBJ1-4; D possibly corresponds to TRBD1 (6 bases). The CDR3 contains 15 residues. V lost 5 bases to trimming and J lost 10 bases, with 21 bases between them. The germline gives CDR1 SGHKS, CDR2 YYEKEE (reference sequence). The CDR3 bases are TGTGCCAGCAGTGGGGTGGGGCAGGGGATCGGAAAACTGTTTTTT. Its translation is CASSGVGQGIGKLFF.

This clone was seen a few times. The V and J genes are TRBV7-9 and TRBJ2-1, with 14 bases lining up with TRBD2. This CDR3 contains 17 residues. With V trimmed by 5 bases and J by 0 bases, 3 bases remained unmatched. Per germline, CDR1 SEHNR and CDR2 FQNEAQ (reference sequence). The CDR3 DNA reads as TGTGCCAGCAGCCGACTAGCGGGGGGGAGCTCCTACAATGAGCAGTTCTTC. Its protein product is CASSRLAGGSSYNEQFF.

This sequence joins TRBV4-2 and TRBJ2-1; TRBD2 agrees at 7 bases. Trimming cost V 0 bases and J 3 bases; bases outside gene matches: 5. CDR1 LGHNA and CDR2 YNFKEQ come from the germline V gene. The length of the CDR3 is 16 residues. Written as DNA, the CDR3 is TGTGCCAGCAGCCAAGAATCCCGGGGGGTCTACAATGAGCAGTTCTTC. It codes for CASSQESRGVYNEQFF.

V usage is TRBV19 and J usage is TRBJ2-1, with a weak D call TRBD1 (5 bases). The germline V gene encodes CDR1 LNHDA and CDR2 SQIVND (reference sequence). Trimming took off 0 bases at V and 5 bases at J, with 11 bases between the two ends. The CDR3 is 15 amino acids. The CDR3 loop reads CASSIDRGWDNEQFF. In nucleotides, the CDR3 is TGTGCCAGTAGTATAGATAGGGGCTGGGACAATGAGCAGTTCTTC.

This chain joins TRBV7-9 and TRBJ1-4; D unresolved. The CDR3 spans 15 residues. Germline V gene lookup returns CDR1 SEHNR and CDR2 FQNEAQ (reference sequence). With 0 bases removed from V and 2 bases from J, the gap between germline ends came to 7 bases. This chain's CDR3 is CASSLASVTNEKLFF. As DNA, the CDR3 is TGTGCCAGCAGCTTAGCGTCAGTCACTAATGAAAAACTGTTTTTT.

This clone was detected only once. This sequence joins TRBV11-2 and TRBJ1-1; D might be TRBD1 (6 bases). V was pared by 3 bases and J by 1 base, with 9 bases between. The CDR3 is 14 residues long. CDR1 is SGHAT and CDR2 is FQNNGV in the germline V gene. This chain's CDR3 is CASSFRGGNTEAFF. The CDR3 DNA is TGTGCCAGCAGCTTCCGAGGGGGGAACACTGAAGCTTTCTTT.

V usage is TRBV7-9 and J usage is TRBJ2-2; 10 bases map to TRBD2. The CDR3 contains 15 residues. The V gene's germline CDR1 is SEHNR and CDR2 FQNEAQ (reference sequence). Unmatched junction bases numbered 8, after V lost 8 bases and J lost 5 bases. The CDR3 DNA reads TGTGCCAGCGGCCAGCGGGGGGGAAGGACCGGGGAGCTGTTTTTT. Residues: CASGQRGGRTGELFF.

The CDR3 protein is CASSEGSNLSTDTQYF. CDR3 DNA: TGTGCCAGCAGTGAAGGGTCTAACCTGAGCACAGATACGCAGTATTTT. V usage is TRBV6-1 and J usage is TRBJ2-3; no definite D call. The CDR3 totals 16 residues. Trimming cost V 1 base and J 0 bases, with 11 bases left between them. Germline V CDR1 and CDR2: MNHNS, SASEGT.

J is TRBJ2-7 and V is TRBV7-9, with 8 bases that match TRBD1. The V and J ends lost 2 bases and 0 bases, in that order; junction bases with no gene match: 6. Germline CDR1 is SEHNR and CDR2 is FQNEAQ (reference sequence). The CDR3 extends over 16 amino acids. In DNA form, the CDR3 reads TGTGCCAGCAGCTTATACAGGGGGTTGAGCTCCTACGAGCAGTACTTC. Translation: CASSLYRGLSSYEQYF.

This rearrangement joins TRBV5-4 to TRBJ1-2; 8 nucleotides align to TRBD1. V gave up 4 bases and J gave up 0 bases; unmatched junction bases: 11. Per germline, CDR1 SGHNT and CDR2 YYREEE (reference sequence). The CDR3 loop spans 17 amino acids. The CDR3 nucleotides read TGTGCCAGCAGCAAGTCAGGGGGCCAGTTAGCTAACTATGGCTACACCTTC. Protein product: CASSKSGGQLANYGYTF.

The chain employs TRBV4-2 and TRBJ2-3; 8 positions match TRBD1. CDR1 and CDR2 from the germline V gene are LGHNA and YNFKEQ. The CDR3 is 15 amino acids. J gave up 9 bases and V 1 base, and 9 bases lay outside the gene matches. As DNA, the CDR3 is TGTGCCAGCAGCCAAGTTGGACAGGGTGAGGGAACGCAGTATTTT. This codes for CASSQVGQGEGTQYF.

A note on this clone: Additional DNA sequences in this sample encode the identical CDR3. This rearrangement joins TRBV11-3 to TRBJ2-3, with a possible D match to TRBD1 (6 bases). V dropped 3 bases and J dropped 1 base, with 14 bases sitting between them. The CDR3 sequence is 16 residues long. Germline CDR1 SGHNT, CDR2 YENEEA. CDR3 bases: TGTGCCAGCAGCTTGGGCTCGGCAGGGGGCACAGATACGCAGTATTTT. This sequence encodes CASSLGSAGGTDTQYF.

The chain recombines TRBV6-6 with TRBJ2-3; 8 positions match TRBD2. This CDR3 has 15 residues. Trimming took 2 bases from V and 5 from J; bases not matched to a gene: 6. Germline V gene sequence: CDR1 MNHNY, CDR2 SVGAGI (reference sequence). The CDR3 region has the DNA TGTGCCAGCAGTTACCCCGGGGGGGGCCAAGATACGCAGTATTTT. Residues: CASSYPGGGQDTQYF.

CDR3 residues: CASSPPGRDQYF. The DNA for the CDR3 is TGTGCCAGCAGCCCACCTGGGAGGGACCAGTACTTC. This sequence joins TRBV7-2 and TRBJ2-5, with 7 nucleotides matching TRBD2. Per germline, CDR1 SGHTA and CDR2 FQGNSA. Germline trimming cut 5 bases from V and 10 bases from J; bases unmatched to any gene: 7. The CDR3 is 12 amino acids.

This chain connects TRBV9 to TRBJ2-5, with TRBD2 identical over 10 bases. The J call may be wrong; the DNA end is better matched by TRBJ2-7. The CDR3 covers 16 residues. Germline values: CDR1 SGDLS, CDR2 YYNGEE. CDR3 in amino acids: CASSVSPSGGSYEQYF. DNA of the CDR3: TGTGCCAGCAGCGTATCTCCTAGCGGGGGTTCCTACGAGCAGTACTTC.

This chain uses TRBV10-1 with TRBJ2-3, with 14 bases aligning to TRBD2. V trimming: 6 bases; J trimming: 10 bases; junction bases outside the gene matches: 15. The CDR3 runs 17 residues. CDR1 WNHNN and CDR2 SYGVQD come from the germline V gene (reference sequence). In DNA form, the CDR3 reads TGCGCCAGCAGCCCTGGACTAGCGGGGGGCCAAAGGGGTCCGCAGTATTTT. This encodes CASSPGLAGGQRGPQYF.

This sequence joins TRBV5-8 and TRBJ2-7; 12 bases are shared with TRBD2. This CDR3 is 19 amino acids long. The germline CDR1 and CDR2 sequences are SGHTS and YDEGEE. The V and J ends lost 4 bases and 0 bases, in that order; junction bases with no gene match: 14. The CDR3 region has the DNA TGTGCCAGCAGCCGACTTACTAGCGGGGGGACCTACTTCTCCTACGAGCAGTACTTC. Its protein product is CASSRLTSGGTYFSYEQYF.

This chain uses TRBV6-5 with TRBJ1-1; possible D gene TRBD1, 6 bases. The V and J ends lost 6 bases and 5 bases respectively, with 16 bases between them. Germline lookup yields CDR1 MNHEY and CDR2 SVGAGI. This CDR3 comprises 14 residues. CDR3 sequence: CASSHVLGATEAFF. In DNA form, the CDR3 reads TGTGCCAGCAGCCACGTTTTGGGGGCGACTGAAGCTTTCTTT.

The chain's CDR3 is CASSPGTGYPNTGELFF. DNA for the CDR3: TGCGCCAGCAGCCCCGGGACAGGGTATCCGAACACCGGGGAGCTGTTTTTT. The chain recombines TRBV5-1 with TRBJ2-2, with TRBD1 matching over 9 bases. The ends lost 4 bases at V and 0 bases at J; junction bases unmatched: 7. CDR3 length: 17 amino acids. From germline, CDR1 is SGHRS and CDR2 YFSETQ. Filled out from reference TRBV5-1 and TRBJ2-2, the complete variable domain reads KAGVTQTPRYLIKTRGQQVTLSCSPISGHRSVSWYQQTPGQGLQFLFEYFSETQRNKGNFPGRFSGRQFSNSRSEMNVSTLELGDSALYLCASSPGTGYPNTGELFFGEGSRLTVL.

The gene calls are TRBV7-8 and TRBJ2-5, with 8 bases aligning to TRBD1. J was trimmed by 2 bases and V by 5 bases; bases with no gene match: 4. CDR1 is SGHVS, CDR2 FQNEAQ, per germline. CDR3 length: 14 amino acids. The CDR3 DNA is TGTGCCAGCAGCCTGAGGGACAGGCAAGAGACCCAGTACTTC. Protein: CASSLRDRQETQYF.

V usage is TRBV9 and J usage is TRBJ1-2, with D unresolved. Looked up from germline, CDR1 is SGDLS and CDR2 is YYNGEE. The CDR3 is 14 residues long. The ends were cut back, 3 bases at V and 8 bases at J, with 17 bases in the middle. The CDR3 DNA reads TGTGCCAGCAGCGAGATGGCCTCCACGGGAGGCTACACCTTC. Protein product: CASSEMASTGGYTF. Variable domain in full (rest from reference TRBV9 and TRBJ1-2): DSGVTQTPKHLITATGQRVTLRCSPRSGDLSVYWYQQSLDQGLQFLIQYYNGEERAKGNILERFSAQQFPDLHSELNLSSLELGDSALYFCASSEMASTGGYTFGSGTRLTVV.